The T cell receptor (beta chain) under discussion was sequenced for a study of T-cell reconstitution after alpha-beta-depleted transplantation in children. The sample holds many counts of this clonotype. Unique molecular identifiers were incorporated into the prepared TCRbeta library. TCRdb analysed the PCR reads with MiXCR anew, one entry per CDR3 protein. The table has roughly 300,000 distinct CDR3 sequences, about a tenth seen once. The ends were cut back, 4 bases at V and 3 bases at J, with 17 bases in the middle. This CDR3 comprises 15 residues. In germline, CDR1 is SGHRS, CDR2 YFSETQ. This TCR was sampled from a human donor who donated a stem cell graft to a child with acute lymphoblastic leukemia. The source material was PBMCs from the stem cell graft donor, sampled from the stem cell graft. The chain uses TRBV5-1 and TRBJ2-7; a weak D match, TRBD2 (5 bases). CDR3 coding DNA: TGCGCCAGCAGCAAGGACGGGATCGACCTCTACGAGCAGTACTTC. Translation: CASSKDGIDLYEQYF.